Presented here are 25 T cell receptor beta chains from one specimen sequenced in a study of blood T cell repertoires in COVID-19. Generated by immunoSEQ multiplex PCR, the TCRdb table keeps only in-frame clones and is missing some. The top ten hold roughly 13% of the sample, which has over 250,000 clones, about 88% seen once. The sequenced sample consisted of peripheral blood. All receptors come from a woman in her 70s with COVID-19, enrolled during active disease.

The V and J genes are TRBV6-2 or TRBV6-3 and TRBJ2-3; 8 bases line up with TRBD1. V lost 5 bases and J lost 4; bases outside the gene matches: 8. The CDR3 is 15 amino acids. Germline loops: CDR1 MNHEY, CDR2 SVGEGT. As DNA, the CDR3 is TGTGCCAGCAGTCCACCAGGGGGCCGCGCAGATACGCAGTATTTT. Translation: CASSPPGGRADTQYF.

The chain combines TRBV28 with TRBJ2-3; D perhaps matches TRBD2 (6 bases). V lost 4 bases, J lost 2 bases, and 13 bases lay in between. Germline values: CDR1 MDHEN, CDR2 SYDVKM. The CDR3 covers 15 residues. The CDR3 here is CASSSGAGITDTQYF. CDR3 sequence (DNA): TGTGCCAGCAGTTCCGGGGCGGGGATCACAGATACGCAGTATTTT.

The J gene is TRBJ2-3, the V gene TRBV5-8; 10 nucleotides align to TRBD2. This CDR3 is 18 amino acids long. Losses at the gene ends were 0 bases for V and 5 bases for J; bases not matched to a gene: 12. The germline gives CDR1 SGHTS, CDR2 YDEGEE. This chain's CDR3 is CASSLGYSGGAGKDTQYF. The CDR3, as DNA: TGTGCCAGCAGCTTGGGATACAGCGGGGGGGCCGGGAAAGATACGCAGTATTTT. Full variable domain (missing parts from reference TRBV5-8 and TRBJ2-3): EAGVTQSPTHLIKTRGQQATLRCSPISGHTSVYWYQQALGLGLQFLLWYDEGEERNRGNFPPRFSGRQFPNYSSELNVNALELEDSALYLCASSLGYSGGAGKDTQYFGPGTRLTVL.

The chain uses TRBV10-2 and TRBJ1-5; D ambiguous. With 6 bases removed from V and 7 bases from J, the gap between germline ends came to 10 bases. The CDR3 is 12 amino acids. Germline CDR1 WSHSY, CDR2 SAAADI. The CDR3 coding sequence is TGCGCCAGCAGAGATTTCGGGCAGCCCCAGCATTTT. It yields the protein CASRDFGQPQHF.

The CDR3 region has the DNA TGTGCCATCAGTGAACGGGAGGGGATTTCCTACGAGCAGTACTTC. It encodes CAISEREGISYEQYF. The chain couples TRBV10-3 to TRBJ2-7; the match to TRBD2 covers 8 bases. The germline V gene has CDR1 ENHRY and CDR2 SYGVKD. The trim removed 3 bases at V and 1 base at J, leaving 5 bases unmatched. There are 15 residues in the CDR3.

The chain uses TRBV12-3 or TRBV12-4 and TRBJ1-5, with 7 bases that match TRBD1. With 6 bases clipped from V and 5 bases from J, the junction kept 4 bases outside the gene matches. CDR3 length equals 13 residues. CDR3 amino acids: CASRGQEDQPQHF. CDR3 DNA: TGTGCCAGCAGAGGACAGGAGGATCAGCCCCAGCATTTT.

In nucleotides, the CDR3 is TGTGCCACCAGCAGAGGTAGTCTATACGAGCAGTACTTC. Its translation: CATSRGSLYEQYF. The genes are TRBV15 and TRBJ2-7; no clear D. This CDR3 region has 13 residues. In germline, CDR1 is LNHNV, CDR2 YYDKDF (reference sequence). V lost 1 base, J lost 4 bases, and 8 bases lay in between.

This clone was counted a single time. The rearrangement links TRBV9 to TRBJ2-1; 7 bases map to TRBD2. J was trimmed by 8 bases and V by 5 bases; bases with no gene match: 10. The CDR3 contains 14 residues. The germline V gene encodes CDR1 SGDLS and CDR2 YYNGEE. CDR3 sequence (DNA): TGTGCCAGCAGTGCCGGGACTATTGGGGATGAGCAGTTCTTC. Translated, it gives CASSAGTIGDEQFF.

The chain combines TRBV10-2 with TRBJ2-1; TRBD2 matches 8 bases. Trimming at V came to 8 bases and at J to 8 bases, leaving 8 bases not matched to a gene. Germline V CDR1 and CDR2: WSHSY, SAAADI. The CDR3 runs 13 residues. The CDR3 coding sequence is TGCGCCAGCGGGTCGGGGGGGGCCGATGAGCAGTTCTTC. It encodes CASGSGGADEQFF.

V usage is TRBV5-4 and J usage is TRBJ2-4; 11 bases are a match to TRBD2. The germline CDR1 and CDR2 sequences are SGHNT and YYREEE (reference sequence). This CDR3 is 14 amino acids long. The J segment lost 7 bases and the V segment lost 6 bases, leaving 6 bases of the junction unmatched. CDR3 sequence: CASTLSGGANIQYF. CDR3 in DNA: TGTGCCAGCACGCTTAGCGGGGGGGCTAACATTCAGTACTTC. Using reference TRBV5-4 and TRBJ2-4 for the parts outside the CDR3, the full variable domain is ETGVTQSPTHLIKTRGQQVTLRCSSQSGHNTVSWYQQALGQGPQFIFQYYREEENGRGNFPPRFSGLQFPNYSSELNVNALELDDSALYLCASTLSGGANIQYFGAGTRLSVL.

The CDR3 DNA reads TGTGCCAGCAGCCTCAGCGGGCGCGAGACCCAGTACTTC. It codes for CASSLSGRETQYF. The V gene is TRBV27, the J gene TRBJ2-5; perhaps TRBD2 as D (6 bases). Trimming left V 6 bases short and J 5 bases short, with 13 bases between. CDR3 length: 13 amino acids. Germline V gene sequence: CDR1 MNHEY, CDR2 SMNVEV (reference sequence).

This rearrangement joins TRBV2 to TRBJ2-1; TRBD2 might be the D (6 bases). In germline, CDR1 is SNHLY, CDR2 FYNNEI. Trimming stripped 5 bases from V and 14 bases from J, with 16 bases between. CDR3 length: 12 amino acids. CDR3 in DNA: TGTGCCAGCAGTATGGGGGGAACGCGGGAGTTCTTC. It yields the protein CASSMGGTREFF.

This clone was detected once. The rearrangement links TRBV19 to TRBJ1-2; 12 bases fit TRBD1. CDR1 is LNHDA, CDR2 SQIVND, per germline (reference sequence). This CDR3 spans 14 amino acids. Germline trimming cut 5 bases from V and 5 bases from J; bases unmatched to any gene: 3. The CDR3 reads CASSPGQGAYGYTF. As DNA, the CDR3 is TGTGCCAGTAGTCCGGGACAGGGGGCATATGGCTACACCTTC.

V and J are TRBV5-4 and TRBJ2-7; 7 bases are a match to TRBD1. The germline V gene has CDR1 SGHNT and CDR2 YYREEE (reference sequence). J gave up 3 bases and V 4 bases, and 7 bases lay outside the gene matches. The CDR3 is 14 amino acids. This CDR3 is CASSPPGQNYEQYF. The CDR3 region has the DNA TGTGCCAGCAGCCCACCGGGACAGAACTACGAGCAGTACTTC.

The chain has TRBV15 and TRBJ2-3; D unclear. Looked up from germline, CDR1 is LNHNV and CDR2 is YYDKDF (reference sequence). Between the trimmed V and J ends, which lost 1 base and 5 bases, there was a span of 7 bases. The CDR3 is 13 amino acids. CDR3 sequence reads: CATSRASIDTQYF. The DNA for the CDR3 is TGTGCCACCAGCAGAGCGAGTATAGATACGCAGTATTTT. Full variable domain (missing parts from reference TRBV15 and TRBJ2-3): DAMVIQNPRYQVTQFGKPVTLSCSQTLNHNVMYWYQQKSSQAPKLLFHYYDKDFNNEADTPDNFQSRRPNTSFCFLDIRSPGLGDTAMYLCATSRASIDTQYFGPGTRLTVL.

The CDR3 DNA reads as TGTGCCAGCTCACCGGGTCAGGCCAGGGACACTGAAGCTTTCTTT. As protein: CASSPGQARDTEAFF. The V and J genes are TRBV18 and TRBJ1-1, with a weak D call TRBD1 (5 bases). Trimming shortened V by 3 bases and J by 3 bases, and 14 bases separated the two germline ends. The V gene's germline CDR1 is KGHSH and CDR2 LQKENI. This CDR3 is 15 amino acids long.

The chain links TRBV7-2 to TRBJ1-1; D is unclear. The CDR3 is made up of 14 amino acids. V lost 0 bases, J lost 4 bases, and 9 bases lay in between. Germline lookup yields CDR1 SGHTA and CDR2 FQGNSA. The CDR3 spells CASSLAYGSTEAFF. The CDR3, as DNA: TGTGCCAGCAGCTTAGCGTACGGGAGCACTGAAGCTTTCTTT.

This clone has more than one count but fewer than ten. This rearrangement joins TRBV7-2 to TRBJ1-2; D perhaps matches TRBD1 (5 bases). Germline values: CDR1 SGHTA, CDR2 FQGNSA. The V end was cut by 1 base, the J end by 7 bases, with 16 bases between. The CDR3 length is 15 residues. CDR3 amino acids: CASSLGTQVSGGYTF. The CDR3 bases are TGTGCCAGCAGCTTAGGGACACAGGTTTCGGGTGGCTACACCTTC.

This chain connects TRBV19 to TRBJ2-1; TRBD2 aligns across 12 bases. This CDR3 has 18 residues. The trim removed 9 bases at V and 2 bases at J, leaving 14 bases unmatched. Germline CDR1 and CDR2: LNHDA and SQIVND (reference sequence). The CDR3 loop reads CASDMLHRTSGAYNEQFF. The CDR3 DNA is TGTGCCAGCGACATGCTTCATCGGACTAGCGGGGCCTACAATGAGCAGTTCTTC.

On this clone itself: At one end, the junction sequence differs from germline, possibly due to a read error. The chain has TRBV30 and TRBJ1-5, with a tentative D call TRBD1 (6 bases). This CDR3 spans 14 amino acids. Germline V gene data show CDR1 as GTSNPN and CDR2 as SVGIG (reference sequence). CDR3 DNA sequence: TGTGCCTGGAGTGTATCGGGGGGCAATGAGCCCCAGCATTTT. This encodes CAWSVSGGNEPQHF.

CDR3 coding DNA: TGCAGCGTTTCGGACAGGGGGGGACTCGAGCAGTTCTTC. It codes for CSVSDRGGLEQFF. The rearrangement links TRBV29-1 to TRBJ2-1; 10 bases align to TRBD1. After removal of 5 bases from V and 10 bases from J, the junction contained 8 bases not matched to a gene. CDR1 and CDR2 from the germline V gene are SQVTM and ANQGSEA. CDR3 length: 13 amino acids.

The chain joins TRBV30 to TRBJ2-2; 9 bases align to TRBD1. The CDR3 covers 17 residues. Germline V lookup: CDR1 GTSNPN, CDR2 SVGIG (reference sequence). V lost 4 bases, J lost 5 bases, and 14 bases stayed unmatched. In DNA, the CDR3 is TGTGCCTGGACCCAGTTAGGGGGACAGGGTTCAACCGGGGAGCTGTTTTTT. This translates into CAWTQLGGQGSTGELFF.

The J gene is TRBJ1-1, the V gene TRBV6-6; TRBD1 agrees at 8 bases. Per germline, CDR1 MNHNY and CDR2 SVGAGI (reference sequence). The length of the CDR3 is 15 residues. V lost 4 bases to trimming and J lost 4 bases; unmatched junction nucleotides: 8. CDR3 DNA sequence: TGTGCCAGCAGTTCCCCAGGGGGCGCCGGCACTGAAGCTTTCTTT. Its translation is CASSSPGGAGTEAFF.

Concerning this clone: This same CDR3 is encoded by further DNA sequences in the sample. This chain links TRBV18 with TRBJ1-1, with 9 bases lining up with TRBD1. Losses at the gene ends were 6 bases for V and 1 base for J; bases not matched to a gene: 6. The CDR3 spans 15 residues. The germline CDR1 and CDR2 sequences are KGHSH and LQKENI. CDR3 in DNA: TGTGCCAGCTCGCCTGGACAGGGGTGGAACACTGAAGCTTTCTTT. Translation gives CASSPGQGWNTEAFF.

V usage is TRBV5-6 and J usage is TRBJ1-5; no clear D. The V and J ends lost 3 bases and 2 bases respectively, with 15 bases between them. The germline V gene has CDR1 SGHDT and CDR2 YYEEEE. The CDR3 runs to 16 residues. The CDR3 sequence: CASSSGTHRGNQPQHF. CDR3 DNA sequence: TGTGCCAGCAGCTCGGGAACCCATAGGGGCAATCAGCCCCAGCATTTT.